The rows below give T cell receptor beta chains drawn from one sample of a study of identical twins. TCRdb reprocessed the 5' RACE reads with MiXCR, giving one entry per CDR3 protein. The sample yields about 480,000 distinct CDR3 sequences, over 12% seen once. The data also belong to a second study, concerning yellow fever vaccine responses in identical twins.

The sequencing input was CD4+ T cells sorted from blood. The receptors derive from a woman younger than 35 in good health. CDR3s include the opening cysteine and the closing phenylalanine or tryptophan. The D gene is left open where the match is weak. Rows give clone size only sometimes, using once, few, many, or a class for an expanded clone.

D: NA; J: TRBJ1-1; V: TRBV6-1; size: many; DNA: TGTGCCAGCAGCGCCACCCAAACAGGGAGGAACACTGAAGCTTTCTTT; CDR3: CASSATQTGRNTEAFF
D: TRBD2; J: TRBJ2-3; V: TRBV11-2; size: NA; DNA: TGTGCCAGCAGCTTATTCAGCGGGAGGAGCACAGATACGCAGTATTTT; CDR3: CASSLFSGRSTDTQYF
D: TRBD2; J: TRBJ2-1; V: TRBV24-1; size: NA; DNA: TGTGCCACCAGTGACCCGGGACTAGGACCTAACAATGAGCAGTTCTTC; CDR3: CATSDPGLGPNNEQFF
D: NA; J: TRBJ2-7; V: TRBV3-1; size: NA; DNA: TGTGCCAGCAGCCAAGACCGAAAACAGCCCTACGAGCAGTACTTC; CDR3: CASSQDRKQPYEQYF
D: TRBD2; J: TRBJ2-3; V: TRBV30; size: many; DNA: TGTGCCTGGACCAGCGGGGGAGATACGCAGTATTTT; CDR3: CAWTSGGDTQYF
D: NA; J: TRBJ2-5; V: TRBV3-1; size: many; DNA: TGTGCCAGCAGCCAAGGGGCGGACCAAGAGACCCAGTACTTC; CDR3: CASSQGADQETQYF
D: NA; J: TRBJ2-3; V: TRBV20-1; size: NA; DNA: TGCAGTGCTAGGGCTACCGGGACTACAGATACGCAGTATTTT; CDR3: CSARATGTTDTQYF
D: TRBD2; J: TRBJ2-2; V: TRBV7-2; size: few; DNA: TGTGCCAGTGCGGGGGGCAGGGCCGGGGAGCTGTTTTTT; CDR3: CASAGGRAGELFF
D: TRBD2; J: TRBJ2-1; V: TRBV13; size: few; DNA: TGTGCCAGCAGCCTCAAAAGACTAGCGGGGGGGCCCAATGAGCAGTTCTTC; CDR3: CASSLKRLAGGPNEQFF
D: NA; J: TRBJ2-7; V: TRBV5-6; size: few; DNA: TGTGCCAGCAGCGGCCGGGGGTATGCCTACGAGCAGTACTTC; CDR3: CASSGRGYAYEQYF
D: NA; J: TRBJ2-2; V: TRBV20-1; size: NA; DNA: TGCAGTGCTAGATTCCGGGGTTTTACCGGGGAGCTGTTTTTT; CDR3: CSARFRGFTGELFF
D: TRBD1; J: TRBJ2-7; V: TRBV5-1; size: NA; DNA: TGCGCCAGCAGCTCTTTTTCGCCGACAGGGGGCCGCACCTACGAGCAGTACTTC; CDR3: CASSSFSPTGGRTYEQYF
D: NA; J: TRBJ2-6; V: TRBV5-1; size: NA; DNA: TGCGCCAGCAGGTTGGGAGAGTCCGGGGCCAACGTCCTGACTTTC; CDR3: CASRLGESGANVLTF
D: TRBD1; J: TRBJ2-7; V: TRBV12-5; size: once; DNA: TGTGCTAGTGGTTCGGGGGACAGGGGAGACGAGCAGTACTTC; CDR3: CASGSGDRGDEQYF
D: NA; J: TRBJ1-1; V: TRBV6-5; size: NA; DNA: TGTGCCAGCAGTTACTCCTGGTCAGCTGAAGCTTTCTTT; CDR3: CASSYSWSAEAFF
D: TRBD2; J: TRBJ2-5; V: TRBV9; size: NA; DNA: TGTGCCAGCAGCGTAGCAGGTAGCGGGGTCCAAGAGACCCAGTACTTC; CDR3: CASSVAGSGVQETQYF
D: NA; J: TRBJ2-3; V: TRBV5-6; size: few; DNA: TGTGCCAGCAGCCTTCTGGGTCGGGGCAGCACAGATACGCAGTATTTT; CDR3: CASSLLGRGSTDTQYF
D: NA; J: TRBJ2-5; V: TRBV29-1; size: many; DNA: TGCAGCGTTGAAGTAACTCAGGGAGTAGAGACCCAGTACTTC; CDR3: CSVEVTQGVETQYF
D: TRBD1; J: TRBJ2-1; V: TRBV6-5; size: NA; DNA: TGTGCCAGCAGTTACCGGGGGACAGGGATCAATGAGCAGTTCTTC; CDR3: CASSYRGTGINEQFF
D: TRBD2; J: TRBJ2-1; V: TRBV9; size: few; DNA: TGTGCCAGCAGCTACGGGACTAGCTCCTACAATGAGCAGTTCTTC; CDR3: CASSYGTSSYNEQFF
D: TRBD2; J: TRBJ2-1; V: TRBV4-2; size: many; DNA: TGTGCCAGCAGCCAAGTAGCGGGAGCAGGCTATGAGCAGTTCTTC; CDR3: CASSQVAGAGYEQFF
D: TRBD2; J: TRBJ2-3; V: TRBV6-2/TRBV6-3; size: few; DNA: TGTGCCAGCACCAATGGGCTGTTTTCGACTAGCGGGAAGTCAGATACGCAGTATTTT; CDR3: CASTNGLFSTSGKSDTQYF
D: TRBD2; J: TRBJ2-3; V: TRBV12-3/TRBV12-4; size: NA; DNA: TGTGCCAGCAGTTTAGTAACGGGAGGGTCAGATACGCAGTATTTT; CDR3: CASSLVTGGSDTQYF
D: TRBD1; J: TRBJ2-2; V: TRBV19; size: few; DNA: TGTGCCAGTAGATACGGGGACAGGAACACCGGGGAGCTGTTTTTT; CDR3: CASRYGDRNTGELFF
D: TRBD1; J: TRBJ1-5; V: TRBV5-1; size: few; DNA: TGCGCCAGCAGCTTGGGGGACAGGGGTAGTCAGCCCCAGCATTTT; CDR3: CASSLGDRGSQPQHF
D: NA; J: TRBJ2-1; V: TRBV10-3; size: NA; DNA: TGTGCCATCAGTACCGGGGGAACTCCCTACAATGAGCAGTTCTTC; CDR3: CAISTGGTPYNEQFF
D: NA; J: TRBJ2-7; V: TRBV6-1; size: NA; DNA: TGTGCCAGCCTAAGCAGCTGGGGCTACGAGCAGTACTTC; CDR3: CASLSSWGYEQYF
D: TRBD2; J: TRBJ2-4; V: TRBV3-1; size: NA; DNA: TGTGCCAGCAGTACTAGCGGGGGGCTAGCCAAAAACATTCAGTACTTC; CDR3: CASSTSGGLAKNIQYF
D: NA; J: TRBJ2-6; V: TRBV15; size: NA; DNA: TGTGCCACCAGCAGCCAGGGGACCGGGGCCAACGTCCTGACTTTC; CDR3: CATSSQGTGANVLTF
D: TRBD1; J: TRBJ1-1; V: TRBV6-5; size: NA; DNA: TGTGCCAGCAATTTAACAGGGGAGAACACTGAAGCTTTCTTT; CDR3: CASNLTGENTEAFF
D: NA; J: TRBJ2-5; V: TRBV28; size: few; DNA: TGTGCCAGCAGAGCAGGGGGGGAGACCCAGTACTTC; CDR3: CASRAGGETQYF
D: NA; J: TRBJ2-1; V: TRBV18; size: few; DNA: TGTGCCAGCTCACCACCCAAGATGACCTACAATGAGCAGTTCTTC; CDR3: CASSPPKMTYNEQFF
D: NA; J: TRBJ1-2; V: TRBV25-1; size: NA; DNA: TGTGCCAGCAGTGAAAGGGAGATTAGCTATGGCTACACCTTC; CDR3: CASSEREISYGYTF
D: NA; J: TRBJ1-2; V: TRBV6-2/TRBV6-3; size: few; DNA: TGTGCCAGCAGTTGGGCCAGTGGGGAGGGCCACTATGGCTACACCTTC; CDR3: CASSWASGEGHYGYTF
D: TRBD2; J: TRBJ2-3; V: TRBV4-3; size: NA; DNA: TGCGCCAGCAGCCAAGGACCGGGACTAGCTTGGGAAAATACGCAGTATTTT; CDR3: CASSQGPGLAWENTQYF
D: NA; J: TRBJ1-2; V: TRBV20-1; size: NA; DNA: TGCAGTGCCGGGGCCGTTAACATCCTGTTTGGTGGCTACACCTTC; CDR3: CSAGAVNILFGGYTF
D: TRBD2; J: TRBJ2-7; V: TRBV14; size: NA; DNA: TGTGCCAGCAGACTAGCGGGAGTCAGCAACGAGCAGTACTTC; CDR3: CASRLAGVSNEQYF
D: TRBD1; J: TRBJ2-4; V: TRBV5-1; size: many; DNA: TGCGCCAGCAGTTTGCAGACAGGGGTGGGGAAAAACATTCAGTACTTC; CDR3: CASSLQTGVGKNIQYF
D: TRBD2; J: TRBJ2-3; V: TRBV5-1; size: few; DNA: TGCGCCAGCAGCTTGCAGCGGGGGGGCCAAGATACGCAGTATTTT; CDR3: CASSLQRGGQDTQYF
D: NA; J: TRBJ2-1; V: TRBV28; size: NA; DNA: TGTGCCAGCAGTTTAAGTTCGAGGCGTGAGCAGTTCTTC; CDR3: CASSLSSRREQFF
D: TRBD1; J: TRBJ1-4; V: TRBV19; size: few; DNA: TGTGCCAGTAGTATACGACAGGGGCAAGAAAAACTGTTTTTT; CDR3: CASSIRQGQEKLFF
D: TRBD2; J: TRBJ2-7; V: TRBV5-1; size: NA; DNA: TGCGCCAGCAGCTCCGAGGGTGGACTAGCCGACGGGTCCGAGCAGTACTTC; CDR3: CASSSEGGLADGSEQYF
D: NA; J: TRBJ2-7; V: TRBV27; size: NA; DNA: TGTGCCAGCAGTTTATCCCCAGGGAAGGTCCCCTACGAGCAGTACTTC; CDR3: CASSLSPGKVPYEQYF
D: TRBD1; J: TRBJ2-4; V: TRBV20-1; size: few; DNA: TGCAGTGCTACCCAGGGGGGACAGGGGGCGATTCGGAACATTCAGTACTTC; CDR3: CSATQGGQGAIRNIQYF
D: NA; J: TRBJ1-6; V: TRBV10-3; size: few; DNA: TGTGCCATCAGTTCCAGGGTGGTCGATTCACCCCTCCACTTT; CDR3: CAISSRVVDSPLHF
D: TRBD2; J: TRBJ2-4; V: TRBV3-1; size: NA; DNA: TGTGCCAGCAGCTCACTAGCGGGGGGGTTCCGAAACATTCAGTACTTC; CDR3: CASSSLAGGFRNIQYF
D: NA; J: TRBJ1-1; V: TRBV7-8; size: few; DNA: TGTGCCAGCAGCTTAGAGGGACGGCTGAACACTGAAGCTTTCTTT; CDR3: CASSLEGRLNTEAFF
D: NA; J: TRBJ2-2; V: TRBV6-1; size: few; DNA: TGTGCCGCCCGGGGGACAGCAATCACCGGGGAGCTGTTTTTT; CDR3: CAARGTAITGELFF
D: NA; J: TRBJ2-2; V: TRBV10-1; size: NA; DNA: TGCGCCAGCAGTGAGGGGGTGGACGGGGAGCTGTTTTTT; CDR3: CASSEGVDGELFF
D: TRBD2; J: TRBJ2-7; V: TRBV5-1; size: few; DNA: TGCGCCAGCAGCTTGGTGGGTAGCGGGACTCCCTACGAGCAGTACTTC; CDR3: CASSLVGSGTPYEQYF
D: NA; J: TRBJ2-5; V: TRBV28; size: once; DNA: TGTGCCAGCAAAGGGGGTAGCGGGCCTCAAGAGACCCAGTACTTC; CDR3: CASKGGSGPQETQYF
D: NA; J: TRBJ2-7; V: TRBV20-1; size: NA; DNA: TGCAGTGCCAGATTAGCCCGAGGGCTGAGCGAGCAGTACTTC; CDR3: CSARLARGLSEQYF
D: TRBD1; J: TRBJ1-2; V: TRBV20-1; size: few; DNA: TGCAGTGCTAGTACAGGGGGCGCGGGCTATGGCTACACCTTC; CDR3: CSASTGGAGYGYTF
D: TRBD1; J: TRBJ2-6; V: TRBV7-9; size: few; DNA: TGTGCCAGCAGCCCCCCCGGGACAGGGCTAGCCAACGTCCTGACTTTC; CDR3: CASSPPGTGLANVLTF
D: NA; J: TRBJ2-5; V: TRBV6-2/TRBV6-3; size: few; DNA: TGTGCCAGCAGTTCCATCCAAGAGACCCAGTACTTC; CDR3: CASSSIQETQYF